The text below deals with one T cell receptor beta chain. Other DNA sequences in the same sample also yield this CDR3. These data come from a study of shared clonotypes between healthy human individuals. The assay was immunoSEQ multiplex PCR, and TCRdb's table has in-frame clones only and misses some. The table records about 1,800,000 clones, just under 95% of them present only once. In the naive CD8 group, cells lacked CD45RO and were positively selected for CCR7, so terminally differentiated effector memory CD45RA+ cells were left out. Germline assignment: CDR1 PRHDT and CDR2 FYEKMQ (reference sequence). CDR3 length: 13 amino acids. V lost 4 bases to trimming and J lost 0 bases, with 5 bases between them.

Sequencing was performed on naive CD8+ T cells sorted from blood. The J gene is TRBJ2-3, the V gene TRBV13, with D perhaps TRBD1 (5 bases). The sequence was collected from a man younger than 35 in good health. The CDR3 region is CASSSGSTDTQYF. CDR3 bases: TGTGCCAGCAGCTCAGGGAGCACAGATACGCAGTATTTT.